A single sample gave rise to the 16 T cell receptor beta chains below, sequenced in a study of T-cell reconstitution after alpha-beta-depleted transplantation in children. Construction of the TCRbeta library involved unique molecular identifiers. TCRdb reprocessed the PCR reads via MiXCR and lists one record per CDR3 protein. The sample contains a few hundred thousand distinct CDR3 sequences, about 9.4% of which appear only once. The material sequenced was PBMCs from the stem cell graft donor, taken from the stem cell graft. Every receptor here comes from a human donor who donated a stem cell graft to a child with acute lymphoblastic leukemia.

V is TRBV30 and J is TRBJ2-3, with 11 bases that match TRBD1. This CDR3 is built from 15 residues. The germline gives CDR1 GTSNPN, CDR2 SVGIG (reference sequence). The trim removed 2 bases at V and 4 bases at J, leaving 5 bases unmatched. CDR3 sequence reads: CAWSRGQGEADTQYF. DNA for the CDR3: TGTGCCTGGAGTAGGGGACAGGGGGAGGCAGATACGCAGTATTTT.

This clonotype turned up a few times. The chain joins TRBV27 to TRBJ1-2; D uncertain. CDR3 length: 14 amino acids. The V end lost 0 bases, the J end lost 3 bases, and 8 bases lay between the germline ends. Germline loops: CDR1 MNHEY, CDR2 SMNVEV (reference sequence). The CDR3 loop is CASSLSGSHYGYTF. The CDR3 DNA reads TGTGCCAGCAGTTTATCAGGGTCCCACTATGGCTACACCTTC.

The chain recombines TRBV28 with TRBJ2-2; D might be TRBD1 or TRBD2, each matching 6 bases. The V gene lost 6 bases and the J gene lost 6 bases, with 20 bases spanning the gap. Germline CDR1 MDHEN, CDR2 SYDVKM. The CDR3 length is 16 residues. CDR3 region: CASSRLSGGESGELFF. CDR3 bases: TGTGCCAGCAGCCGCTTGTCCGGGGGCGAATCCGGGGAGCTGTTTTTT.

The chain uses TRBV4-1 and TRBJ2-7; D call uncertain. V lost 4 bases to trimming and J lost 6 bases, with 16 bases between them. CDR3 length equals 14 residues. Germline CDR1 and CDR2: MGHRA and YSYEKL. The chain's CDR3 is CASSLLPPVSEQYF. The CDR3, as DNA: TGCGCCAGCAGCCTCCTTCCCCCCGTGTCCGAGCAGTACTTC.

The gene calls are TRBV7-2 and TRBJ2-7; a possible D gene is TRBD1 (7 bases). With 5 bases removed from V and 1 base from J, the gap between germline ends came to 12 bases. The CDR3 covers 14 residues. Germline CDR1 reads SGHTA; CDR2 reads FQGNSA. The CDR3 region is CASSPGGLSYEQYF. Here the CDR3 DNA reads TGTGCCAGCAGCCCAGGGGGGTTGTCCTACGAGCAGTACTTC.

The sample holds many counts of this clonotype. The chain combines TRBV6-1 with TRBJ2-4; TRBD1 matches at 9 bases. Germline V gene data show CDR1 as MNHNS and CDR2 as SASEGT. The length of the CDR3 is 14 residues. V shed 7 bases and J 8 bases; nucleotides not matched to a gene: 9. The CDR3 protein is CASNSGTGIDIQYF. The DNA for the CDR3 is TGTGCCAGCAACTCCGGGACAGGGATTGACATTCAGTACTTC.

The chain links TRBV5-1 to TRBJ2-7; D may be TRBD1 (7 bases). This CDR3 is 14 amino acids long. The V gene's germline CDR1 is SGHRS and CDR2 YFSETQ. V lost 3 bases and J lost 1, with 11 bases in between. CDR3 sequence (DNA): TGCGCCAGCAGCTCGGGGGACAGTTCCTACGAGCAGTACTTC. Translated: CASSSGDSSYEQYF.

The table lists this clonotype with many counts. V is TRBV4-1 and J is TRBJ2-5; no clear D. The CDR3 is 14 residues long. The V and J ends lost 4 bases and 9 bases respectively, with 18 bases between them. The germline V gene encodes CDR1 MGHRA and CDR2 YSYEKL. The CDR3 DNA sequence: TGCGCCAGCAGCCCTTCGGAGACCTCCAACCCCCAGTACTTC. Protein product: CASSPSETSNPQYF.

The J gene is TRBJ1-1, the V gene TRBV6-2 or TRBV6-3; D unclear. V was trimmed by 4 bases and J by 4 bases, leaving 16 bases between them. This CDR3 comprises 15 residues. Per germline, CDR1 MNHEY and CDR2 SVGEGT. CDR3 sequence (DNA): TGTGCCAGCAGTTCCCCAGACACTCGGATCACTGAAGCTTTCTTT. It yields the protein CASSSPDTRITEAFF.

This clonotype was observed at least ten times. This chain links TRBV20-1 with TRBJ2-7; 16 bases fit TRBD2. The CDR3 is 15 amino acids. CDR1 and CDR2 from the germline V gene are DFQATT and SNEGSKA (reference sequence). Trimming at V came to 0 bases and at J to 5 bases, leaving 1 base not matched to a gene. The CDR3 DNA reads TGCAGTGCTAGAGAGGGACTAGCGGGAGGGGACGAGCAGTACTTC. As protein: CSAREGLAGGDEQYF.

This clonotype was seen only a few times. The rearrangement uses TRBV7-2 and TRBJ2-1; D is unclear. The ends were cut back, 2 bases at V and 2 bases at J, with 7 bases in the middle. CDR1 and CDR2 from the germline V gene are SGHTA and FQGNSA. This CDR3 spans 14 amino acids. The CDR3 sequence: CASSLLNAYNEQFF. Written as DNA, the CDR3 is TGTGCCAGCAGCTTATTGAACGCCTACAATGAGCAGTTCTTC.

The rearrangement uses TRBV29-1 and TRBJ2-1, with D possibly being TRBD2 (5 bases). The CDR3 sequence is 12 residues long. V shed 7 bases and J shed 6 bases, with 13 bases lying between them. Germline V gene data show CDR1 as SQVTM and CDR2 as ANQGSEA. The DNA for the CDR3 is TGCAGCGCCAATACTAGTCCCAATGAGCAGTTCTTC. Its protein is CSANTSPNEQFF.

The V and J genes are TRBV20-1 and TRBJ1-4, with a tentative D call TRBD1 (5 bases). Trimming took 5 bases from V and 5 from J, leaving 12 bases between them. Per germline, CDR1 DFQATT and CDR2 SNEGSKA (reference sequence). CDR3 length equals 13 residues. The CDR3: CSAPGPSNEKLFF. The CDR3 DNA reads TGCAGTGCTCCAGGGCCTTCGAATGAAAAACTGTTTTTT.

The sample holds a few counts of this clonotype. In DNA, the CDR3 is TGCGCCAGCAGCCAAGACAAGGGCACTGAGCAGTTCTTC. Protein sequence: CASSQDKGTEQFF. The rearrangement uses TRBV4-3 and TRBJ2-1; D not certain. With 0 bases removed from V and 9 bases from J, the gap between germline ends came to 9 bases. This CDR3 comprises 13 residues. Germline assignment: CDR1 LGHNA and CDR2 YSLEER.

This clonotype was observed a handful of times. The chain carries TRBV21-1 and TRBJ2-7; the table's D call of TRBD2 was not tested on the DNA. TRBV21-1 is assigned pseudogene status. The CDR3 loop spans 14 amino acids. The CDR3 protein is CASAPPGPIAEQYF. CDR3 DNA: TGTGCCAGCGCCCCACCGGGCCCCATCGCCGAGCAGTACTTC.

In this sample, this clonotype turned up many times. This chain connects TRBV4-2 to TRBJ2-7; 8 nucleotides match TRBD2. Germline V gene lookup returns CDR1 LGHNA and CDR2 YNFKEQ. V dropped 4 bases and J dropped 0; count of bases not matched to a gene: 8. This CDR3 is built from 16 residues. CDR3 protein: CASSLTAGTSSYEQYF. Here the CDR3 DNA reads TGTGCCAGCAGCCTCACAGCCGGGACTAGCTCCTACGAGCAGTACTTC.